This T cell receptor (beta chain) comes out of a study of shared clonotypes between healthy human individuals. Method: immunoSEQ multiplex PCR; TCRdb's copy keeps in-frame clones and lacks some. This table has some 600,000 clones, approximately 96% appearing once. As defined, naive CD8 cells were CD45RO-negative and positively selected for CCR7, with terminally differentiated effector memory CD45RA+ cells excluded. Germline V gene sequence: CDR1 LNHDA, CDR2 SQIVND (reference sequence). This CDR3 region has 15 residues. The V segment lost 4 bases and the J segment 4 bases; nucleotides outside the gene matches: 9.

The receptor was derived from a woman in her 30s in good health. Material: naive CD8+ T cells sorted from blood. The chain carries TRBV19 and TRBJ2-5; 7 bases are shared with TRBD1. The CDR3 coding sequence is TGTGCCAGTAGTAGCGACAGGGAAGGGGGAGAGACCCAGTACTTC. Translated: CASSSDREGGETQYF.